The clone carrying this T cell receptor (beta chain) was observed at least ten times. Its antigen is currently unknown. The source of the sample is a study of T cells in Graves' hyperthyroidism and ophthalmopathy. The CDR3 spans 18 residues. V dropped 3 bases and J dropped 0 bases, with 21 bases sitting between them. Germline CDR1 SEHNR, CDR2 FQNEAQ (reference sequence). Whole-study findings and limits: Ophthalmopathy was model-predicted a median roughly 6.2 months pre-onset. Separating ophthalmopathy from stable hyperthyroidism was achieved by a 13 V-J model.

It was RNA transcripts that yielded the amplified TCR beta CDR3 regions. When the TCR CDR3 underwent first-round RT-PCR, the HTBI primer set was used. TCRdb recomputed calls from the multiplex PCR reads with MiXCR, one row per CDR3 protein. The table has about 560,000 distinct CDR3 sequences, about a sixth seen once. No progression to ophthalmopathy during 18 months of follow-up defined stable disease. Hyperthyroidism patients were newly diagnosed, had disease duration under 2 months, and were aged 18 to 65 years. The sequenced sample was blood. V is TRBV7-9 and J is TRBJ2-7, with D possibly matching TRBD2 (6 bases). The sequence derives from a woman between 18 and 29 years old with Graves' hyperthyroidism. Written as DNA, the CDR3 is TGTGCCAGCAGCTTCTCCCGTGGGGCGGGGAACCGCTCCTACGAGCAGTACTTC. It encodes CASSFSRGAGNRSYEQYF.